This T cell receptor (beta chain) is drawn from a study of breast tumors, draining lymph nodes, adjacent tissues. TCRdb called the multiplex PCR reads again in MiXCR, with one record for every CDR3 protein. The data contain over 10,000 distinct CDR3 sequences, approximately 70% of them seen just once; the ten biggest clones take up approximately 44%. Germline V gene lookup returns CDR1 LNHDA and CDR2 SQIVND (reference sequence). Trimming took 7 bases from V and 4 from J; bases not matched to a gene: 12. The CDR3 length is 15 residues. This sequence was found in a female donor with breast cancer. Some clones in this sample may be carry-over from other donors' samples. Material: tumor-adjacent breast tissue. V and J are TRBV19 and TRBJ1-2; TRBD1 matches at 7 bases. The CDR3 nucleotides are TGTGCCAGTACCCTAAGGACAGGAGCTGCCTATGGCTACACCTTC. This translates into CASTLRTGAAYGYTF.